This T cell receptor beta chain was captured by sequencing in a study of T cell responses to AZD1222 COVID-19 vaccine. There are 18 residues in the CDR3. Germline CDR1 SGHTA, CDR2 FQGNSA. Trimming took off 4 bases at V and 8 bases at J, with 26 bases between the two ends. This table comes from immunoSEQ multiplex PCR, and its TCRdb copy is limited to in-frame clones, with some not included. Among about 82,000 clones listed, 85% to 95% were seen once. The TCR sequence derives from an adult in good health. The gene calls are TRBV7-2 and TRBJ1-4; weak D call: TRBD1 (5 bases). Source: peripheral blood, taken on day 0 of AZD1222 vaccination. The DNA for the CDR3 is TGTGCCAGCAGCTCAGAGGGGAGGCAGTCCGGGGTAGGAGAAAAACTGTTTTTT. Protein sequence: CASSSEGRQSGVGEKLFF. Full variable domain (remainder filled in from reference TRBV7-2 and TRBJ1-4): GAGVSQSPSNKVTEKGKDVELRCDPISGHTALYWYRQSLGQGLEFLIYFQGNSAPDKSGLPSDRFSAERTGGSVSTLTIQRTQQEDSAVYLCASSSEGRQSGVGEKLFFGSGTQLSVL.